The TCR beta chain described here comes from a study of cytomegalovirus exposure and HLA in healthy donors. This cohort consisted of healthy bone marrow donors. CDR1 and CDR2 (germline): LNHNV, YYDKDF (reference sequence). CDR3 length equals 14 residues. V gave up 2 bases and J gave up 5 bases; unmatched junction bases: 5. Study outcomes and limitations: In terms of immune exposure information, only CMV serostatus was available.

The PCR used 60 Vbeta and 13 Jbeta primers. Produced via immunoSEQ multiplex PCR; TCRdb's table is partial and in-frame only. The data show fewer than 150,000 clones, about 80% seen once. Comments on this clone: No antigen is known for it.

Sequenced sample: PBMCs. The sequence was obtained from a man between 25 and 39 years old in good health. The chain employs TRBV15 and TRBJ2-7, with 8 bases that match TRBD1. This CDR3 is CATSRRTGPNEQYF. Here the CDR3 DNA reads TGTGCCACCAGCAGAAGGACAGGGCCCAACGAGCAGTACTTC.